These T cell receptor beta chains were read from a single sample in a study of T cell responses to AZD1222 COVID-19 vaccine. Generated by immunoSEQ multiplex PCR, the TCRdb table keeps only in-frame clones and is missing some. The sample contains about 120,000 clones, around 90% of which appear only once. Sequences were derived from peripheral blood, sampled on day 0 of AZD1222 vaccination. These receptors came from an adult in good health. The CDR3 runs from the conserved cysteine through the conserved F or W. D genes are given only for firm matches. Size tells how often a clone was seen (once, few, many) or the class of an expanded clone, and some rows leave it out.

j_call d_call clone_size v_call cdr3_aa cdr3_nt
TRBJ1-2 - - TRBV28 CASSPSIQGYGYTF TGTGCCAGCAGCCCTTCTATACAGGGCTATGGCTACACCTTC
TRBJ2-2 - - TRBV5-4 CASSLVGGGPNTGELFF TGTGCCAGCAGCTTGGTAGGTGGGGGACCGAACACCGGGGAGCTGTTTTTT
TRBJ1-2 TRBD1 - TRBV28 CASRLQGADGYTF TGTGCCAGCAGGCTACAGGGGGCGGATGGCTACACCTTC
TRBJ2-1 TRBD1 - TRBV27 CASRVTGGAYNEQFF TGTGCCAGCAGGGTGACAGGGGGCGCTTACAATGAGCAGTTCTTC
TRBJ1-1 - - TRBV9 CASSSRRGATEAFF TGTGCCAGCAGCAGCCGGAGGGGGGCCACTGAAGCTTTCTTT
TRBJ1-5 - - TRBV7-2 CASSQSHQPQHF TGTGCCAGCAGCCAAAGCCATCAGCCCCAGCATTTT
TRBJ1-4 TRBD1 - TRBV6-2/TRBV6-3 CASSYGIEGAEDEKLFF TGTGCCAGCAGTTACGGAATAGAGGGGGCAGAGGATGAAAAACTGTTTTTT
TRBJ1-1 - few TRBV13 CASSLGWGATEAFF TGTGCCAGCAGCTTAGGGTGGGGTGCCACTGAAGCTTTCTTT
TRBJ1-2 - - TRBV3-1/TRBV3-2 CASSVDGGNYGYTF TGTGCCAGCAGCGTGGACGGGGGGAACTATGGCTACACCTTC
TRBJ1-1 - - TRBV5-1 CASSFEPLNTEAFF TGCGCCAGCAGCTTTGAACCACTGAACACTGAAGCTTTCTTT
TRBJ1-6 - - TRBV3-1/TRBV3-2 CASSQDFDLNSPLHF TGTGCCAGCAGCCAAGATTTTGACCTAAATTCACCCCTCCACTTT
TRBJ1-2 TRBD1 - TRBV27 CASRGTGKAVLGYTF TGTGCCAGCAGAGGGACAGGGAAGGCCGTTCTCGGCTACACCTTC
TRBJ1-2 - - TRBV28 CASLTSGLSYGYTF TGTGCCAGCTTAACCTCAGGGTTGAGCTATGGCTACACCTTC
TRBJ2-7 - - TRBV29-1 CSVGHNSYEQYF TGCAGCGTTGGCCACAACTCCTACGAGCAGTACTTC
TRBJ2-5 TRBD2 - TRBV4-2 CASSQFFSSGGKSQETQYF TGTGCCAGCAGCCAATTTTTCTCTTCGGGGGGGAAGAGTCAAGAGACCCAGTACTTC
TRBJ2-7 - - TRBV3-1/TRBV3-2 CASSRGTQVDEQYF TGTGCCAGCAGCCGGGGCACCCAGGTCGACGAGCAGTACTTC